The clone carrying this T cell receptor beta chain was seen many times. Germline assignment: CDR1 SGHRS and CDR2 YFSETQ. Trimming removed 0 bases at V and 3 bases at J, with 9 bases between. The CDR3 is 14 residues long. This entry belongs to a study of early T cells in non-severe SARS-CoV-2 infection. MiXCR was run by TCRdb on the 5' RACE reads, yielding one entry per CDR3 protein. The sample lists roughly 64,000 distinct CDR3 sequences, roughly 14% occurring once. The chain joins TRBV5-1 to TRBJ1-2; TRBD1 might be the D (6 bases). The sample taken for sequencing was whole blood. This clonotype was obtained from an adult who was a healthcare worker with PCR-confirmed SARS-CoV-2 infection or an uninfected control (not recorded which). CDR3 amino acids: CASSLARTDYGYTF. Here the CDR3 DNA reads TGCGCCAGCAGCTTGGCTCGGACAGACTATGGCTACACCTTC.